Below are 29 T cell receptor beta chains sequenced from a single sample in a study of T-cell reconstitution after alpha-beta-depleted transplantation in children. Preparation of the TCRbeta library used unique molecular identifiers. TCRdb passed the PCR reads through MiXCR, listing each CDR3 protein once. In the table there are about 410,000 distinct CDR3 sequences, just over 20% of which are singletons. The sequences come from PBMCs from the stem cell graft donor, collected from the stem cell graft. The source is a human donor who donated a stem cell graft to a child with acute myeloid leukemia.

This clonotype was detected ten times or more. The J gene is TRBJ2-7, the V gene TRBV2; TRBD1 aligns across 9 bases. This CDR3 is built from 16 residues. Germline V CDR1 and CDR2: SNHLY, FYNNEI. V shed 4 bases, J shed 3 bases, and the junction held 10 bases outside the gene matches. The CDR3 DNA sequence: TGTGCCAGCAGTGGAATACAGGGGGCGATTGACTACGAGCAGTACTTC. Its protein product is CASSGIQGAIDYEQYF.

This chain connects TRBV6-1 to TRBJ2-7; 9 nucleotides align to TRBD1. This CDR3 comprises 14 residues. Germline loops: CDR1 MNHNS, CDR2 SASEGT. V lost 5 bases and J lost 4; bases outside the gene matches: 6. CDR3 sequence (DNA): TGTGCCAGCAGTACACAGGGGGCGTTGTACGAGCAGTACTTC. Translated, it gives CASSTQGALYEQYF.

CDR3 region: CASSQGRQNTDTQYF. CDR3 DNA: TGTGCCAGCAGCCAAGGGCGACAGAACACAGATACGCAGTATTTT. The V and J genes are TRBV4-2 and TRBJ2-3, with D maybe TRBD1 (5 bases). V was pared by 1 base and J by 2 bases, with 10 bases between. Looked up from germline, CDR1 is LGHNA and CDR2 is YNFKEQ. The CDR3 has 15 residues.

This clonotype was observed at least ten times. The chain combines TRBV12-3 or TRBV12-4 with TRBJ2-7, with TRBD1 identical over 8 bases. The CDR3 loop spans 13 amino acids. The V segment lost 9 bases and the J segment 2 bases; nucleotides outside the gene matches: 6. The chain's CDR3 is CASGQGGTYEQYF. The CDR3 DNA reads as TGTGCCAGTGGACAGGGTGGGACCTACGAGCAGTACTTC.

This clonotype was seen many times. The chain uses TRBV12-3 or TRBV12-4 and TRBJ2-1, with a weak D call TRBD2 (6 bases). V lost 4 bases and J 9 bases, leaving 19 bases between the germline ends. This CDR3 region has 15 residues. The CDR3 sequence is CASSWGVGRLVEQFF. In DNA, the CDR3 is TGTGCCAGCAGTTGGGGGGTGGGACGGTTAGTTGAGCAGTTCTTC.

This clonotype was counted between two and nine times. The J gene is TRBJ2-2, the V gene TRBV12-3 or TRBV12-4, with unresolved D. The CDR3 contains 14 residues. Trimming took off 6 bases at V and 2 bases at J, with 10 bases between the two ends. CDR3 sequence (DNA): TGTGCCAGCAGCCAGACGGATAACACCGGGGAGCTGTTTTTT. Translating gives CASSQTDNTGELFF.

This clonotype came up a few times. The rearrangement joins TRBV28 to TRBJ1-1; D uncertain. This CDR3 is built from 16 residues. Germline assignment: CDR1 MDHEN and CDR2 SYDVKM. Between the trimmed V and J ends, which lost 2 bases and 1 base, there was a span of 14 bases. The CDR3, as DNA: TGTGCCAGCAGTTTAACAATAAGAAACCCGAACACTGAAGCTTTCTTT. It yields the protein CASSLTIRNPNTEAFF.

This clonotype was observed many times. The V and J genes are TRBV6-5 and TRBJ2-1, with 14 positions matching TRBD2. V lost 5 bases and J lost 7; bases outside the gene matches: 4. Germline CDR1 reads MNHEY; CDR2 reads SVGAGI. This CDR3 is built from 15 residues. CDR3 sequence reads: CASSQTSGRVNEQFF. The CDR3 DNA is TGTGCCAGCAGTCAGACTAGCGGGAGGGTTAATGAGCAGTTCTTC.

V and J are TRBV28 and TRBJ2-3, with 10 bases matching TRBD2. From germline, CDR1 is MDHEN and CDR2 SYDVKM. The length of the CDR3 is 15 residues. With 8 bases clipped from V and 6 bases from J, the junction kept 11 bases outside the gene matches. The CDR3 DNA follows: TGTGCCAGCCGATTAGCGGGAGGTCGGAAGGATACGCAGTATTTT. It codes for CASRLAGGRKDTQYF.

This clonotype was found a few times. This rearrangement joins TRBV20-1 to TRBJ2-7; D is possibly TRBD1 or TRBD2 (5 bases each). CDR1 is DFQATT, CDR2 SNEGSKA, per germline (reference sequence). The CDR3 is made up of 14 amino acids. The ends were cut back, 1 base at V and 3 bases at J, with 13 bases in the middle. CDR3 bases: TGCAGTGCTAGAGGTGTACTAGGGGTCTACGAGCAGTACTTC. Translating it yields CSARGVLGVYEQYF.

This clonotype was observed at least ten times. The V gene is TRBV7-6, the J gene TRBJ1-4; no definite D call. Per the germline V gene, CDR1 is SGHVS and CDR2 is FNYEAQ. The CDR3 length is 14 residues. V was cut by 5 bases and J by 1 base, with 8 bases left in between. Here the CDR3 reads CASSREETNEKLFF. CDR3 bases: TGTGCCAGCAGCCGGGAGGAAACTAATGAAAAACTGTTTTTT.

V and J are TRBV10-3 and TRBJ2-3; TRBD1 matches at 10 bases. CDR3 size: 14 residues. With V trimmed by 7 bases and J by 9 bases, 10 bases remained unmatched. The germline CDR1 and CDR2 sequences are ENHRY and SYGVKD. CDR3 coding DNA: TGTGCCATCACGGACAGGGGGATAAGAGGAACGCAGTATTTT. Its translation is CAITDRGIRGTQYF.

This chain connects TRBV29-1 to TRBJ2-5; D might be TRBD1 or TRBD2, each matching 5 bases. V was clipped by 7 bases and J by 5 bases, with 20 bases between them. The germline gives CDR1 SQVTM, CDR2 ANQGSEA. The CDR3 extends over 14 amino acids. CDR3 nucleotides: TGCAGCGCTGATGCCAGGGTCGAGGGGGAGACCCAGTACTTC. This encodes CSADARVEGETQYF.

This clonotype was picked up a small number of times. This rearrangement joins TRBV28 to TRBJ2-7; D unresolved. V lost 6 bases and J lost 5, with 5 bases in between. There are 10 residues in the CDR3. CDR1 and CDR2 (germline): MDHEN, SYDVKM. The chain's CDR3 is CASRIHEQYF. As DNA, the CDR3 is TGTGCCAGCAGGATCCACGAGCAGTACTTC.

The sample holds a few counts of this clonotype. This chain uses TRBV12-3 or TRBV12-4 with TRBJ2-1; 14 bases fit TRBD2. The ends lost 6 bases at V and 3 bases at J; junction bases unmatched: 7. The CDR3 is 17 amino acids. Here the CDR3 reads CASSTGLAGGYYNEQFF. DNA of the CDR3: TGTGCCAGCAGCACCGGACTAGCGGGAGGCTACTACAATGAGCAGTTCTTC.

The sample holds one count of this clonotype. The chain's CDR3 is CATSRDNELGYNEQFF. CDR3 sequence (DNA): TGTGCCACCAGCAGAGATAATGAACTGGGTTACAATGAGCAGTTCTTC. V is TRBV15 and J is TRBJ2-1; D is unclear. The length of the CDR3 is 16 residues. Germline V CDR1 and CDR2: LNHNV, YYDKDF (reference sequence). Trimming took off 0 bases at V and 4 bases at J, with 13 bases between the two ends.

The rearrangement links TRBV2 to TRBJ2-1; D is ambiguous. Trimming shortened V by 3 bases and J by 5 bases, and 11 bases separated the two germline ends. This CDR3 spans 14 amino acids. Germline V gives CDR1 SNHLY, CDR2 FYNNEI. The DNA for the CDR3 is TGTGCCAGCAGTGATAACTATCAAAACAATGAGCAGTTCTTC. Translated: CASSDNYQNNEQFF. Looking up the rest from reference TRBV2 and TRBJ2-1 gives the full variable domain: EPEVTQTPSHQVTQMGQEVILRCVPISNHLYFYWYRQILGQKVEFLVSFYNNEISEKSEIFDDQFSVERPDGSNFTLKIRSTKLEDSAMYFCASSDNYQNNEQFFGPGTRLTVL.

The genes are TRBV3-1 and TRBJ2-2; 9 bases line up with TRBD1. The J segment lost 3 bases and the V segment lost 4 bases, leaving 6 bases of the junction unmatched. Germline CDR1 is LGHDT and CDR2 is YNNKEL (reference sequence). The CDR3 has 16 residues. The chain's CDR3 is CASSLGTGYYTGELFF. In DNA form, the CDR3 reads TGTGCCAGCAGCCTCGGGACAGGGTACTACACCGGGGAGCTGTTTTTT.

The chain combines TRBV11-2 with TRBJ2-3, with TRBD1 matching 7 bases. The CDR3 runs 18 residues. V gave up 0 bases and J gave up 2 bases; unmatched junction bases: 11. Germline assignment: CDR1 SGHAT and CDR2 FQNNGV. In DNA, the CDR3 is TGTGCCAGCAGCTTAGAGGGAGACAGGGCATTACTCACAGATACGCAGTATTTT. Its protein is CASSLEGDRALLTDTQYF.

V gene TRBV20-1 combines with J gene TRBJ2-1; D is ambiguous. V gave up 8 bases and J gave up 8 bases, with 19 bases separating them. Germline V gene sequence: CDR1 DFQATT, CDR2 SNEGSKA (reference sequence). CDR3 size: 13 residues. CDR3 in amino acids: CSIHGPLTDEQFF. The CDR3 coding sequence is TGCAGTATCCATGGACCGTTGACGGATGAGCAGTTCTTC.

This clonotype was seen ten or more times. This sequence joins TRBV20-1 and TRBJ2-3; 9 nucleotides line up with TRBD2. The length of the CDR3 is 15 residues. The germline V gene encodes CDR1 DFQATT and CDR2 SNEGSKA (reference sequence). Losses at the gene ends were 6 bases for V and 6 bases for J; bases not matched to a gene: 13. CDR3 protein: CSATGSGRRSDTQYF. The CDR3 region has the DNA TGCAGTGCCACGGGCAGCGGGAGGCGATCGGATACGCAGTATTTT.

This chain joins TRBV2 and TRBJ1-2; the D is unclear. CDR1 is SNHLY and CDR2 is FYNNEI in the germline V gene. V lost 6 bases and J 11 bases, leaving 10 bases between the germline ends. CDR3 length: 10 residues. The CDR3 nucleotides read TGTGCCAGCAGGGACCCGGCTTACACCTTC. It yields the protein CASRDPAYTF.

The count of this clonotype is one. DNA for the CDR3: TGTGCCAGCAGCTCCCCCATGGCGGGAAGAACCGGGGAGCTGTTTTTT. Its protein product is CASSSPMAGRTGELFF. V and J are TRBV5-4 and TRBJ2-2; possibly TRBD2 for D (6 bases). The germline CDR1 and CDR2 sequences are SGHNT and YYREEE (reference sequence). CDR3 size: 16 residues. V shed 3 bases and J shed 5 bases, with 17 bases lying between them.

The sample holds a few counts of this clonotype. The rearrangement joins TRBV24-1 to TRBJ1-1, with TRBD1 matching over 7 bases. With V trimmed by 8 bases and J by 1 base, 3 bases remained unmatched. CDR1 and CDR2 from the germline V gene are KGHDR and SFDVKD. This CDR3 is built from 13 residues. The CDR3 loop is CATTDRWNTEAFF. Here the CDR3 DNA reads TGTGCCACCACGGACAGGTGGAACACTGAAGCTTTCTTT.

The chain combines TRBV6-2 or TRBV6-3 with TRBJ2-3; D is perhaps TRBD2 (5 bases). Germline V gene data show CDR1 as MNHEY and CDR2 as SVGEGT. Trimming stripped 6 bases from V and 6 bases from J, with 22 bases between. The CDR3 consists of 16 residues. The CDR3, as DNA: TGTGCCAGCAGACCAGTAGCGTCGAAGAGGACTGATACGCAGTATTTT. As protein: CASRPVASKRTDTQYF.

There are a few counts of this clonotype. The chain has TRBV29-1 and TRBJ1-2; D is undetermined. The germline V gene encodes CDR1 SQVTM and CDR2 ANQGSEA. The V gene lost 8 bases and the J gene lost 3 bases, with 10 bases spanning the gap. CDR3 length equals 11 residues. This CDR3 is CSHDQHYGYTF. The CDR3 nucleotides read TGCAGCCATGATCAACACTATGGCTACACCTTC. The full variable domain, with the rest looked up from reference TRBV29-1 and TRBJ1-2, is SAVISQKPSRDICQRGTSLTIQCQVDSQVTMMFWYRQQPGQSLTLIATANQGSEATYESGFVIDKFPISRPNLTFSTLTVSNMSPEDSSIYLCSHDQHYGYTFGSGTRLTVV.

The J gene is TRBJ2-1, the V gene TRBV28; D ambiguous. The germline V gene encodes CDR1 MDHEN and CDR2 SYDVKM. Trimming took off 7 bases at V and 4 bases at J, with 11 bases between the two ends. The CDR3 is 13 residues long. CDR3 loop: CASKTGAYNEQFF. DNA for the CDR3: TGTGCCAGCAAGACTGGAGCGTACAATGAGCAGTTCTTC.

This clonotype was counted between two and nine times. The V call is TRBV11-2, the J call TRBJ2-5; no definite D call. In germline, CDR1 is SGHAT, CDR2 FQNNGV. The CDR3 runs 14 residues. V was cut by 1 base and J by 1 base, with 7 bases left in between. The CDR3 reads CASSLGTFQETQYF. DNA for the CDR3: TGTGCCAGCAGCTTAGGGACGTTCCAAGAGACCCAGTACTTC.

The chain carries TRBV29-1 and TRBJ2-1, with a tentative D call TRBD2 (6 bases). This CDR3 is built from 14 residues. V lost 5 bases and J lost 7, with 18 bases in between. Germline V CDR1 and CDR2: SQVTM, ANQGSEA. CDR3 nucleotides: TGCAGCGTTCAAATCGGGACTCAGCTAAATGAGCAGTTCTTC. Its translation is CSVQIGTQLNEQFF.